This T cell receptor (beta chain) is drawn from a study of blood T cell repertoires in COVID-19. Background on the study: Italy, Spain and the United States were the sources of the convalescent and acute COVID-19 samples.

Unmatched junction bases numbered 19, after V lost 1 base and J lost 3 bases. The V gene's germline CDR1 is LGHDT and CDR2 YNNKEL (reference sequence). This CDR3 region has 20 residues. As processed by the authors: Estimated nucleated cell counts came from reference gene primer amplification. The repertoire was sequenced with immunoSEQ multiplex PCR; TCRdb's copy has only in-frame clones and lacks some. V, J and clone size derive from that table, while D and trimming were established from the DNA sequence. The table records approximately 28,000 clones, around 92% of them present only once. V and J are TRBV3-1 (or the pseudogene TRBV3-2) and TRBJ1-2, with 8 positions matching TRBD1. Sequenced material: peripheral blood. This receptor was obtained from a human donor in a cohort sampled during active COVID-19. In nucleotides, the CDR3 is TGTGCCAGCAGCCAAGTCCTGGGACTGGTGGGAGAGGACAGGGACTATGGCTACACCTTC. Its protein is CASSQVLGLVGEDRDYGYTF.